Listed here are 22 T cell receptor beta chains from one sample, sequenced in a study of T-cell memory formation after mild COVID-19. From the 5' RACE reads, TCRdb called clonotypes with MiXCR, one entry per CDR3 protein. The sample includes 550,000 to 700,000 distinct CDR3 sequences, more than 15% of them seen just once. Sequenced material: PBMCs or a T cell subset sorted from them (not recorded which). The receptors here all came from an adult woman who had mild COVID-19 (a few samples of this study predate the infection). Cell type and time point are not known.

J is TRBJ2-3 and V is TRBV12-3 or TRBV12-4; 7 nucleotides match TRBD1. V shed 2 bases and J 8 bases; nucleotides not matched to a gene: 16. The length of the CDR3 is 17 residues. The DNA of the CDR3 is TGTGCCAGCAGTTTATGGAGCTCAGGGGGACGTACTGGTACGCAGTATTTT. Its translation: CASSLWSSGGRTGTQYF.

The rearrangement joins TRBV6-5 to TRBJ2-3; no firm D call. The CDR3 covers 16 residues. Germline CDR1 reads MNHEY; CDR2 reads SVGAGI. Deletions cut 5 bases from V and 1 base from J, with 16 bases between. The CDR3 coding sequence is TGTGCCAGCAGTCTTTTCCCCAGCCCCCGCACAGATACGCAGTATTTT. Its translation is CASSLFPSPRTDTQYF.

This chain connects TRBV6-5 to TRBJ1-5, with a weak D call TRBD1 (5 bases). V shed 8 bases and J shed 9 bases, with 8 bases lying between them. Germline CDR1 is MNHEY and CDR2 is SVGAGI. The CDR3 totals 10 residues. CDR3 loop: CASGQGPQHF. The CDR3 DNA is TGTGCCAGCGGACAAGGGCCCCAGCATTTT.

This clonotype was detected only a few times. The chain combines TRBV30 with TRBJ2-7; TRBD2 is a possible D gene (5 bases). Trimming pared 0 bases from V and 2 bases from J, leaving 11 bases between. Germline V lookup: CDR1 GTSNPN, CDR2 SVGIG (reference sequence). The CDR3 has 14 amino acids. The CDR3 loop is CAWSVLGSTYEQYF. DNA for the CDR3: TGTGCCTGGAGTGTACTAGGGTCTACCTACGAGCAGTACTTC.

The chain uses TRBV5-4 and TRBJ2-4; weak D call: TRBD2 (6 bases). Trimming took off 1 base at V and 7 bases at J, with 18 bases between the two ends. The CDR3 covers 16 residues. CDR1 SGHNT and CDR2 YYREEE come from the germline V gene (reference sequence). The CDR3 region is CASSLSAGRGTNIQYF. The CDR3 DNA is TGTGCCAGCAGCTTGTCGGCGGGAAGGGGAACGAACATTCAGTACTTC.

This chain uses TRBV20-1 with TRBJ2-1, with unresolved D. V was cut by 6 bases and J by 9 bases, with 12 bases left in between. The CDR3 length is 11 residues. Germline lookup yields CDR1 DFQATT and CDR2 SNEGSKA (reference sequence). The CDR3 DNA reads as TGCAGTGCCCCATCCCCGAGTGAGCAGTTCTTC. Protein sequence: CSAPSPSEQFF.

J is TRBJ1-1 and V is TRBV6-5, with D uncertain. V was clipped by 2 bases and J by 2 bases, with 12 bases between them. Germline-derived CDR1 and CDR2 are MNHEY and SVGAGI. The CDR3 is 15 amino acids. Here the CDR3 DNA reads TGTGCCAGCAGTTACCTTATAGCGGATAACACTGAAGCTTTCTTT. The encoded protein is CASSYLIADNTEAFF.

This clonotype has more than one count but fewer than ten. Here the CDR3 reads CASSGDITGELFF. CDR3 bases: TGCGCCAGCAGCGGAGACATCACCGGGGAGCTGTTTTTT. V gene TRBV4-1 combines with J gene TRBJ2-2; D remains ambiguous. The CDR3 length is 13 residues. Germline CDR1 reads MGHRA; CDR2 reads YSYEKL. Trimming pared 5 bases from V and 4 bases from J, leaving 8 bases between.

This clonotype was observed a few times. This CDR3 reads CASSSRDRGFEKLFF. CDR3 nucleotides: TGTGCCAGCAGCTCCCGGGACAGGGGGTTTGAAAAACTGTTTTTT. The chain combines TRBV7-2 with TRBJ1-4, with TRBD1 identical over 11 bases. The junction had 5 bases not matched to a gene; V was cut back by 4 bases and J by 7 bases. Looked up from germline, CDR1 is SGHTA and CDR2 is FQGNSA. This CDR3 region has 15 residues.

This clonotype was counted at least ten times. One end of the junction fails to match germline, which may point to a read error. The rearrangement joins TRBV5-1 to TRBJ2-2; D unclear. The CDR3 runs 13 residues. Looked up from germline, CDR1 is SGHRS and CDR2 is YFSETQ. The CDR3 here is CASSLTVTGELFF. The CDR3 DNA reads as TGTGCCAGCAGCTTAACGGTGACCGGGGAGCTGTTTTTT. Filled out from reference TRBV5-1 and TRBJ2-2, the complete variable domain reads KAGVTQTPRYLIKTRGQQVTLSCSPISGHRSVSWYQQTPGQGLQFLFEYFSETQRNKGNFPGRFSGRQFSNSRSEMNVSTLELGDSALYLCASSLTVTGELFFGEGSRLTVL.

This clonotype showed up just a few times. V gene TRBV3-1 combines with J gene TRBJ1-5; D is unresolved. CDR1 is LGHDT, CDR2 YNNKEL, per germline (reference sequence). CDR3 size: 12 residues. The ends were cut back, 2 bases at V and 9 bases at J, with 8 bases in the middle. The CDR3 region has the DNA TGTGCCAGCAGCCAATTTGAGGGGCCCCAGCATTTT. Its translation is CASSQFEGPQHF.

CDR3 sequence reads: CASSQDILAIEQYF. In DNA, the CDR3 is TGCGCCAGCAGCCAAGATATCCTAGCCATCGAGCAGTACTTC. This chain connects TRBV4-1 to TRBJ2-7, with a possible D match to TRBD2 (5 bases). Germline V lookup: CDR1 MGHRA, CDR2 YSYEKL. V lost 0 bases and J lost 6, with 12 bases in between. CDR3 length: 14 residues.

The chain couples TRBV7-9 to TRBJ1-2, with D perhaps matching TRBD1 (5 bases). The CDR3 has 11 residues. Germline lookup yields CDR1 SEHNR and CDR2 FQNEAQ (reference sequence). Trimming pared 7 bases from V and 8 bases from J, leaving 11 bases between. CDR3 region: CASTDQGGYTF. CDR3 sequence (DNA): TGTGCCAGCACAGATCAGGGAGGCTACACCTTC.

This clonotype was seen a few times. CDR3 sequence reads: CASSLAAGQGIDTQYF. CDR3 nucleotides: TGTGCCAGCAGCTTAGCGGCTGGACAGGGGATAGATACGCAGTATTTT. This chain connects TRBV11-1 to TRBJ2-3; 9 positions agree with TRBD1. There are 16 residues in the CDR3. J was trimmed by 5 bases and V by 0 bases; bases with no gene match: 6. Looked up from germline, CDR1 is SGHAT and CDR2 is FQDESV (reference sequence).

The chain recombines TRBV9 with TRBJ2-1, with a weak D call TRBD1 (5 bases). Trimming removed 0 bases from V and 4 bases from J, with 11 bases in between. Germline CDR1 is SGDLS and CDR2 is YYNGEE. CDR3 length: 15 amino acids. CDR3 region: CASSVVPDKYNEQFF. CDR3 nucleotide sequence: TGTGCCAGCAGCGTAGTCCCGGACAAATACAATGAGCAGTTCTTC.

This clonotype was picked up a small number of times. The chain couples TRBV5-1 to TRBJ1-1; TRBD1 agrees at 7 bases. Per germline, CDR1 SGHRS and CDR2 YFSETQ. V trimming: 1 base; J trimming: 1 base; junction bases outside the gene matches: 4. The CDR3 has 15 amino acids. The CDR3 region is CASSLSQGGNTEAFF. The CDR3 coding sequence is TGCGCCAGCAGCTTGTCGCAGGGGGGGAACACTGAAGCTTTCTTT.

The chain recombines TRBV20-1 with TRBJ2-1; the D gene is possibly TRBD2 (5 bases). V shed 0 bases and J shed 0 bases, with 9 bases lying between them. Germline assignment: CDR1 DFQATT and CDR2 SNEGSKA (reference sequence). The CDR3 is 15 residues long. CDR3 in amino acids: CSARDVASSYNEQFF. CDR3 DNA sequence: TGCAGTGCTAGAGATGTAGCGAGCTCCTACAATGAGCAGTTCTTC.

This clonotype has just one count. This rearrangement joins TRBV12-3 or TRBV12-4 to TRBJ2-4; 8 positions agree with TRBD1. The CDR3 spans 13 residues. After removal of 7 bases from V and 9 bases from J, the junction contained 8 bases not matched to a gene. The CDR3: CASTPTGDGIQYF. Here the CDR3 DNA reads TGTGCCAGCACTCCGACAGGGGACGGCATTCAGTACTTC.

The chain combines TRBV3-1 with TRBJ1-1, with D tentatively TRBD1 (6 bases). The CDR3 length is 16 residues. Germline CDR1 and CDR2: LGHDT and YNNKEL (reference sequence). V gave up 1 base and J gave up 0 bases, with 12 bases separating them. CDR3 DNA sequence: TGTGCCAGCAGCCAAGTCAGGGGACGGGTGAACACTGAAGCTTTCTTT. Translating gives CASSQVRGRVNTEAFF.

The chain couples TRBV10-3 to TRBJ2-7; D may correspond to TRBD1 or TRBD2 (5 bases each). Germline CDR1 reads ENHRY; CDR2 reads SYGVKD. The CDR3 has 14 residues. The V end was cut by 8 bases, the J end by 5 bases, with 19 bases between. The CDR3 loop is CAIGGGGFGDEQYF. The CDR3 coding sequence is TGTGCCATCGGGGGTGGAGGCTTCGGGGACGAGCAGTACTTC.

This clonotype showed up just a few times. The gene calls are TRBV5-1 and TRBJ1-2; D might be TRBD1 (5 bases). The length of the CDR3 is 12 residues. V gave up 4 bases and J gave up 4 bases, with 8 bases separating them. CDR1 and CDR2 from the germline V gene are SGHRS and YFSETQ. The CDR3 DNA sequence: TGCGCCAGCAGCGGGGACGGCTATGGCTACACCTTC. Its translation is CASSGDGYGYTF.

This clonotype turned up a few times. Here the CDR3 reads CASSSPSRGDTQYF. In DNA form, the CDR3 reads TGTGCCAGCAGCTCCCCGTCCCGCGGAGATACGCAGTATTTT. J is TRBJ2-3 and V is TRBV7-6; no definite D call. This CDR3 is 14 amino acids long. Trimming left V 4 bases short and J 5 bases short, with 13 bases between. CDR1 is SGHVS, CDR2 FNYEAQ, per germline.